Each of the 12 T cell receptor beta chains below was sequenced from the same sample in a study of shared clonotypes between healthy human individuals. Method: immunoSEQ multiplex PCR; TCRdb's copy keeps in-frame clones and lacks some. The table lists over a million clones, roughly 96% of them singletons. The specimen was naive CD4+ T cells sorted from blood. The subset denotes: CD45RA+ positively selected. Receptor source: a young man in good health.

The chain carries TRBV4-2 and TRBJ1-1; TRBD1 agrees at 7 bases. The CDR3 has 15 residues. CDR1 is LGHNA, CDR2 YNFKEQ, per germline. Trimming cost V 6 bases and J 1 base; bases outside gene matches: 8. The CDR3 DNA sequence: TGTGCCAGCAGTAAAGCCACAGGGGCGAACACTGAAGCTTTCTTT. Its translation is CASSKATGANTEAFF.

This chain links TRBV9 with TRBJ2-3; 8 bases are shared with TRBD1. The CDR3 loop spans 17 amino acids. Germline V gene lookup returns CDR1 SGDLS and CDR2 YYNGEE. J lost 1 base, V lost 0 bases, and 7 bases had no gene match. CDR3 DNA sequence: TGTGCCAGCAGCGTAGGGCCGACAGGGGTTCGCACAGATACGCAGTATTTT. Its protein product is CASSVGPTGVRTDTQYF.

The chain uses TRBV2 and TRBJ2-3; 10 nucleotides match TRBD2. Trimming cost V 3 bases and J 1 base; bases outside gene matches: 4. The germline V gene encodes CDR1 SNHLY and CDR2 FYNNEI. The CDR3 has 16 amino acids. CDR3 bases: TGTGCCAGCAGTGAGAGACTAGCGGGTCGCACAGATACGCAGTATTTT. Translated: CASSERLAGRTDTQYF.

This rearrangement joins TRBV7-6 to TRBJ2-5, with 11 positions matching TRBD2. CDR1 SGHVS and CDR2 FNYEAQ come from the germline V gene. Trimming took 8 bases from V and 5 from J; bases not matched to a gene: 10. The CDR3 consists of 15 residues. CDR3 coding DNA: TGTGCCAGCCAGACTAGCGGGATCCCTCTGGAGACCCAGTACTTC. This encodes CASQTSGIPLETQYF.

The V gene is TRBV6-5, the J gene TRBJ1-2, with a tentative D call TRBD1 (6 bases). The length of the CDR3 is 16 residues. V was pared by 1 base and J by 5 bases, with 17 bases between. Germline CDR1 and CDR2: MNHEY and SVGAGI. CDR3 residues: CASSYWTASPYYGYTF. In DNA form, the CDR3 reads TGTGCCAGCAGTTACTGGACAGCGTCACCCTATTATGGCTACACCTTC.

This chain uses TRBV15 with TRBJ2-5; D is perhaps TRBD2 (6 bases). The germline V gene encodes CDR1 LNHNV and CDR2 YYDKDF (reference sequence). This CDR3 region has 15 residues. V lost 0 bases and J lost 5, with 13 bases in between. The CDR3 DNA reads as TGTGCCACCAGCAGAGAGGGAACTAGCATCGAGACCCAGTACTTC. Translation gives CATSREGTSIETQYF.

V usage is TRBV18 and J usage is TRBJ2-1; 7 bases align to TRBD2. The CDR3 has 17 amino acids. Germline-derived CDR1 and CDR2 are KGHSH and LQKENI. The V and J ends lost 4 bases and 10 bases, in that order; junction bases with no gene match: 19. The CDR3 loop is CASSQLKSSGALAEQFF. The CDR3 region has the DNA TGTGCCAGCTCACAGCTAAAATCTAGCGGAGCGCTGGCGGAGCAGTTCTTC. Together with reference TRBV18 and TRBJ2-1, the CDR3 gives the full variable domain: NAGVMQNPRHLVRRRGQEARLRCSPMKGHSHVYWYRQLPEEGLKFMVYLQKENIIDESGMPKERFSAEFPKEGPSILRIQQVVRGDSAAYFCASSQLKSSGALAEQFFGPGTRLTVL.

The CDR3 DNA sequence: TGCAGCGTTGGTCTTCTAGCCAAAAACATTCAGTACTTC. Protein product: CSVGLLAKNIQYF. The chain employs TRBV29-1 and TRBJ2-4; the D is unclear. The V end was cut by 4 bases, the J end by 0 bases, with 7 bases between. Germline-derived CDR1 and CDR2 are SQVTM and ANQGSEA. CDR3 length: 13 amino acids.

The gene calls are TRBV15 and TRBJ2-3; unclear D gene. This CDR3 spans 13 amino acids. Germline V gives CDR1 LNHNV, CDR2 YYDKDF (reference sequence). The germline V and J ends were trimmed by 3 bases and 2 bases, with 6 bases remaining between them. The CDR3 loop is CATSSKLTDTQYF. In nucleotides, the CDR3 is TGTGCCACCAGCAGTAAGCTCACAGATACGCAGTATTTT.

CDR3 loop: CASSLFGIPRYEQYF. For the CDR3, the DNA is TGTGCCAGCAGCTTGTTCGGGATCCCTAGGTACGAGCAGTACTTC. This chain uses TRBV5-6 with TRBJ2-7, with a weak D call TRBD2 (5 bases). V was pared by 1 base and J by 4 bases, with 15 bases between. The CDR3 runs to 15 residues. In germline, CDR1 is SGHDT, CDR2 YYEEEE.

This clone was observed once. This rearrangement joins TRBV4-2 to TRBJ1-5; no reliable D call. The CDR3 is 17 amino acids. The V and J ends lost 1 base and 1 base respectively, with 14 bases between them. The germline V gene encodes CDR1 LGHNA and CDR2 YNFKEQ. In DNA, the CDR3 is TGTGCCAGCAGCCAAGTTAAAGGCCGAGACAGCAATCAGCCCCAGCATTTT. This sequence encodes CASSQVKGRDSNQPQHF.

This sequence joins TRBV27 and TRBJ2-7; 7 bases line up with TRBD1. The V gene's germline CDR1 is MNHEY and CDR2 SMNVEV (reference sequence). The CDR3 covers 14 residues. Losses at the gene ends were 5 bases for V and 3 bases for J; bases not matched to a gene: 7. For the CDR3, the DNA is TGTGCCAGCAGTCTACAGACAGGGTACTACGAGCAGTACTTC. This encodes CASSLQTGYYEQYF.